Included here is one T cell receptor beta chain sequence, with context. This clone came up a few times. There is no known antigen for this receptor. Base-call qualities are not available, and no considerably larger clone is one nucleotide away. This record belongs to a study of blood T cell repertoires in COVID-19 (dated by TCRdb to 2019 to 2021). In the study overall: The collaborator samples originated in the United States, Italy and Spain and spanned the acute and convalescent phases of COVID-19. The repertoires were released in a freely available public database meant as a resource for research on the immune response to SARS-CoV-2. The dataset comprised deeply sampled blood TCRbeta repertoires from subjects exposed to, actively infected with, or recovered from COVID-19. The material from the prospective study consisted of cDNA or gDNA derived from T cells, B-cell-depleted T cells, or PBMCs. Where available, HLA class I and class II types were obtained from metadata supplied by the sample provider rather than from assay-based typing. The sample metadata nearly always contained a de-identified subject ID, COVID-19 status, age in years and sex. The samples were drawn from two sources: the first 160 participants of the ongoing ImmuneRACE study, and 1,000 to 1,500 subjects contributed by 6 global collaborators.

The full study reports these points: Clinical and demographic metadata were provided uncurated, with the amount varying by source and participant.

At one collaborating source in Seattle, patients were enrolled during active infection and were followed longitudinally through the course of disease. Whole blood was collected in K2EDTA tubes by collaborating institutions according to the institutions' own protocols. For TCRbeta analysis, collaborators shipped samples in one of three forms: frozen whole blood, isolated PBMCs, or DNA extracted from either of those sample types. TCRbeta CDR3 regions were amplified from genomic DNA using the immunoSEQ Assay, a bias-controlled multiplex PCR. In the source study's methods: Nucleated cell counts per sample were estimated from amplification of reference gene primers within the assay. To quantify the absolute abundance of each unique TCRbeta CDR3 rearrangement, sequence reads were collapsed and filtered. For each sample, productive Simpson clonality was calculated as the square root of Simpson's diversity index across productive rearrangements. TCRdb's version of the immuneACCESS table is confined to in-frame rearrangements and falls short of the full clone set. An unresolved V gene accounts for under half of the shortfall where checked; the remainder is of unknown origin. V and J calls and clone size are as listed in that table; D and trimming were resolved from the DNA. The sample has 55,000 to 70,000 clones on record, about 90% of them singletons. The ten largest clonotypes hold 22% of the sample.

V and J are trimmed by 5 bases and 8 bases, and the gene matches miss 6 bases of the junction. The germline V gene (reference sequence) specifies SEHNR as CDR1 and FQNEAQ as CDR2. Reading from cysteine to phenylalanine, the CDR3 counts 14 amino acids. Solely the CDR3 DNA is kept, with 42 bases framed from the first base. Material for sequencing was peripheral blood. This clonotype originated in a woman at least 80 years old with COVID-19, enrolled during active disease. The sequence is built from TRBV7-9 and TRBJ2-3, and TRBD2 aligns with 11 junction nucleotides. In nucleotide form, the sequence is TGTGCCAGCAGCCATAGACTAGCGGGGTCTACGCAGTATTTT. This is translated as CASSHRLAGSTQYF.